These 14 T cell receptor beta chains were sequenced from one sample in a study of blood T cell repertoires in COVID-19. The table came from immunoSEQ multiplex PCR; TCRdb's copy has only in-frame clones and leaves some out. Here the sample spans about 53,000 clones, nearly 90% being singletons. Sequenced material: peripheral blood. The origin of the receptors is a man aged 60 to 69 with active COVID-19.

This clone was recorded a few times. For the CDR3, the DNA is TGTGCCAGCACCCCTAAAGTCACGGAGCCCTACGAGCAGTACTTC. As protein: CASTPKVTEPYEQYF. The chain uses TRBV6-6 and TRBJ2-7; unclear D gene. There are 15 residues in the CDR3. Germline-derived CDR1 and CDR2 are MNHNY and SVGAGI (reference sequence). The V and J ends lost 7 bases and 2 bases respectively, with 18 bases between them.

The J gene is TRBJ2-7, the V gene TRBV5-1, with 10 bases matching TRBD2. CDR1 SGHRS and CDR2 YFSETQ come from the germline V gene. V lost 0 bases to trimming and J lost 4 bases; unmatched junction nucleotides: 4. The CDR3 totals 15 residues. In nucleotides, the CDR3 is TGCGCCAGCAGCTTGGAACTAGCGGGATTTTACGAGCAGTACTTC. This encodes CASSLELAGFYEQYF.

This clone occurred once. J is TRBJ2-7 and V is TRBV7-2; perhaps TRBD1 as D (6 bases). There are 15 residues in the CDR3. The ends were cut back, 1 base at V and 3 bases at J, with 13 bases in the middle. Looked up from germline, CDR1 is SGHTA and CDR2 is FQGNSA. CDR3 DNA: TGTGCCAGCAGCTTAGGAAGTGGGGGCCACTACGAGCAGTACTTC. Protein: CASSLGSGGHYEQYF.

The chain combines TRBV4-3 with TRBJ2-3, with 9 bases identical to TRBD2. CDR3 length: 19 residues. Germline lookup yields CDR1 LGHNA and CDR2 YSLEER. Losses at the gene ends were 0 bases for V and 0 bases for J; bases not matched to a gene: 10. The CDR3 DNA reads TGCGCCAGCAGCCAAGATGTGGTAGCGGGAGTAGGAAGCACAGATACGCAGTATTTT. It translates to CASSQDVVAGVGSTDTQYF.

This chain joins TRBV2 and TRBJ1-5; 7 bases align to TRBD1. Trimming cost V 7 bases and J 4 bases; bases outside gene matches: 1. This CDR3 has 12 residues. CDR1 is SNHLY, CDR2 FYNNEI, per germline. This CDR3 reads CASTRGNQPQHF. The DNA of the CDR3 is TGTGCCAGCACCAGGGGGAATCAGCCCCAGCATTTT.

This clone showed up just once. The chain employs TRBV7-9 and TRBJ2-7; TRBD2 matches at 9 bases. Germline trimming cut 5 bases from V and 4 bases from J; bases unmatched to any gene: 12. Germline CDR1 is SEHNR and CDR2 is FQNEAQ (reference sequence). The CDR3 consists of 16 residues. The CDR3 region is CASSRQELLAGYEQYF. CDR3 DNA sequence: TGTGCCAGCAGCAGACAAGAACTTCTAGCGGGATACGAGCAGTACTTC.

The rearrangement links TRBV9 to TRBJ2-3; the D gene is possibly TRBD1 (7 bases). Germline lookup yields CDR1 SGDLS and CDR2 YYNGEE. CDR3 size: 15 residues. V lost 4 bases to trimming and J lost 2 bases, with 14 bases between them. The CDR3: CASSPQGGSTDTQYF. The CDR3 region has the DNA TGTGCCAGCAGCCCCCAGGGGGGATCCACAGATACGCAGTATTTT.

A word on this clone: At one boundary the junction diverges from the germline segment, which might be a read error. The CDR3 DNA sequence: TGTGCCAGCAGTGAAGCCCCGACGACTAGCGGGAGGAGGACGGACTTC. This codes for CASSEAPTTSGRRTDF. The J gene is TRBJ2-7, the V gene TRBV6-1; 13 bases are shared with TRBD2. The CDR3 runs to 16 residues. The germline CDR1 and CDR2 sequences are MNHNS and SASEGT.

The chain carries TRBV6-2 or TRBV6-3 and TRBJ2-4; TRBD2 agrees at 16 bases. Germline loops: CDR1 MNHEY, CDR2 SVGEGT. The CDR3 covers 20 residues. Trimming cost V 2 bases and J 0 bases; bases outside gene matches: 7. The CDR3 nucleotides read TGTGCCAGCAGTTACCAAGTCGGGACTAGCGGGAGGGTAGCCAAAAACATTCAGTACTTC. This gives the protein CASSYQVGTSGRVAKNIQYF.

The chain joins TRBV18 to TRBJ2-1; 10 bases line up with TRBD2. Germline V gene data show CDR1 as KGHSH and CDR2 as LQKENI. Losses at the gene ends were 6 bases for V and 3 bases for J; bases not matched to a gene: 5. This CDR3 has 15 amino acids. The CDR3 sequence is CASSPTSGVYNEQFF. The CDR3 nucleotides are TGTGCCAGCTCCCCTACTAGCGGGGTCTACAATGAGCAGTTCTTC.

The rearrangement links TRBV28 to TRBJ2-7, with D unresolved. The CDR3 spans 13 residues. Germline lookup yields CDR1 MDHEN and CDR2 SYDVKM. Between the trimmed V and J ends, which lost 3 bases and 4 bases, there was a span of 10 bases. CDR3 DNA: TGTGCCAGCAGTTTTCCTAGTGGGTACGAGCAGTACTTC. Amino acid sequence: CASSFPSGYEQYF.

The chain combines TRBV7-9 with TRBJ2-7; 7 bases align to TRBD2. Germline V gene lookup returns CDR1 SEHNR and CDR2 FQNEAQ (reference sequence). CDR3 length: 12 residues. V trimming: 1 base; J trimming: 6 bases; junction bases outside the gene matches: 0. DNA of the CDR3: TGTGCCAGCAGCTTAGGACTAGCCGAGCAGTACTTC. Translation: CASSLGLAEQYF.

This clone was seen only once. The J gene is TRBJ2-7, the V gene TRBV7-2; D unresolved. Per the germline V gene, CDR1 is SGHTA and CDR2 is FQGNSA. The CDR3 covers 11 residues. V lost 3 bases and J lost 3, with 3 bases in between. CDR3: CASSFNYEQYF. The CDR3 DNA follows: TGTGCCAGCAGCTTTAACTACGAGCAGTACTTC.

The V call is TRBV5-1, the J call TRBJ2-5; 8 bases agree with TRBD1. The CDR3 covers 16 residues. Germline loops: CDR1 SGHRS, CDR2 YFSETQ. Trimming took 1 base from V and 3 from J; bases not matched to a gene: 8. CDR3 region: CASSLWGRGREETQYF. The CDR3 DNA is TGCGCCAGCAGCTTGTGGGGCAGGGGGCGCGAAGAGACCCAGTACTTC.